The text below deals with one T cell receptor (beta chain). Its binding antigen is unknown. No base quality information exists; no much larger clone differs at one position. DNA from CEF-cultured naive and memory CD4+ T cells underwent immunoSEQ TCR-beta sequencing at survey level. As for the original processing: Preprocessing removed nonproductive sequences and CDR3s not starting with C, not ending with F or W, or shorter than 7 amino acids. The MANAFEST web app identified antigen-specific clonotypes based on expansion compared with the reference and other culture wells. To be counted as positive, a clone had to show significant expansion compared with the reference culture, at an FDR below 0.05, in 2 of 3 replicate wells. To be called positive, a clone also had to show significant expansion compared with every other tandem well and an odds ratio greater than 5. Cultured and uncultured naive and memory CD4+ repertoires were searched for previously identified spike- and CEF-reactive CDR3s. CDR3 homology was quantified as pairwise Levenshtein distance, calculated with the stringdist R package after three terminal residues were trimmed from each end. In its TCRdb copy, this immuneACCESS table keeps in-frame sequences only and misses some clones. Where compared with another copy, unresolved V genes explain less than half of these, and the others have no known cause. The D gene and trimming were derived from the DNA, and the V and J assignments and clone size from that table. This sample comprises about 38,000 clones, roughly 84% of them detected only once. The ten largest clones represent 4.5% of the sample.

For this chain, trimming is 2 bases at the V end and 5 bases at the J end, and the number of junction bases without a gene match is 7. The CDR3 spans 15 residues, from the cysteine through the phenylalanine. The CDR3 DNA has 45 bases and is translated from base 1. CDR1 MNHEY and CDR2 SVGEGT are derived from the germline V gene. This entry belongs to a study of CD4 T cells in relation to SARS-CoV-2 and coronaviruses (dated by TCRdb to the early 2020s). In the study overall: The ViraFEST assay cultured PBMCs with antigen for 10 days, then sequenced TCR beta CDR3s to find antigen-specific clonal expansions. At the level of individual TCR clonotypes, the study measured memory CD4+ T cell crossreactivity between SARS-CoV-2 spike protein and common cold coronavirus spike proteins. Using patient-derived lymphoblastoid cell lines, the shared crossreactive spike epitopes were mapped to their HLA restriction. Among the roughly twelve convalescent patients, 8 males and 4 females were included, and two of the subjects were Hispanic. Across all 12 patients in the full convalescent cohort, ages ranged from about 20 to 80 years, with a median of 38. The Adaptive Biotechnologies TCR-sequencing kit was used to sequence samples from a few pre-COVID donors and the naive versus memory experiments, whereas other data were Illumina-based. Expansion assays from other donors in the study were sequenced with a different, Illumina-based TCR-beta assay.

To separate naive from memory CD4+ T cells, cryopreserved PBMCs first underwent CD4 enrichment and then EasySep naive CD4+ T cell enrichment. Sorted naive or memory CD4+ T cells (around 9.4 x 10^4) were grown at a 1:1 ratio with T cell-depleted PBMCs and CEF peptides for about nine days. In general, every peptide culture condition was set up in three replicate wells. PBMCs were isolated from leukapheresis product or whole blood by Ficoll-Paque PLUS gradient centrifugation. PBMCs were either used fresh in the expansion assay or cryopreserved at -140 degrees C. The QIAamp Micro DNA Kit was used to extract genomic DNA from the CD4+ T cells. General conclusions and limits of the study: Crossreactivity analysis centred on spike protein, so crossreactivity against other viral proteins was not assessed. In about 71% of donors, memory CD4+ clonotypes turned up that crossrecognized SARS-CoV-2 and at least one common cold coronavirus spike. Sequencing naive versus memory cells indicated that the assay picks up memory recall responses, not primary responses primed during culture. Because no donor provided both pre-pandemic and post-infection samples, tracing the source of pre-existing responses was limited. Compared with monoreactive clones, crossreactive clones had significantly weaker SARS-CoV-2-driven expansion, a result consistent with antigenic imprinting. Small numbers of patients and of tested TCRs limited the study.

Sequenced sample: naive CD4+ T cells from PBMCs, cultured in vitro. The cell subset or site label on this specimen signifies: naive CD4+ T cells isolated by negative enrichment. Recombination joined TRBV6-2 or TRBV6-3 with TRBJ2-3; TRBD2 fits 7 bases in the junction. This clonotype was sampled from an adult with COVID-19. The CDR3 corresponds to CASSYPRLAGDTQYF. The nucleotide sequence reads TGTGCCAGCAGTTACCCACGACTAGCAGGAGATACGCAGTATTTT.